This T cell receptor (beta chain) was identified during a study of blood T cells in healthy people across ages. Combining a sample-barcoded 5' primer with a J-beta primer mix, a second PCR ran for roughly 6 to 12 cycles. Each cDNA was tagged by a template-switch adaptor containing 12 random nucleotides. Every sample gave at least 2.5 million paired-end reads containing CDR3. MiXCR was run by TCRdb on the 5' RACE reads, yielding one entry per CDR3 protein. In the table there are roughly 1,500,000 distinct CDR3 sequences, almost 35% of which are singletons. Isolation yielded PBMCs, at least 6 million per sample, in every case. The authors extracted at least 5.5 micrograms of total RNA per sample. The receptor was derived from a woman in her twenties or thirties in good health. Material: blood.

The CDR3 nucleotides read TGCAGTGCTAGAAAGACCGGGACAGCTGAAGCTTTCTTT. Residues: CSARKTGTAEAFF. The chain couples TRBV20-1 to TRBJ1-1, with 7 bases fitting TRBD1. The CDR3 has 13 amino acids. Germline V CDR1 and CDR2: DFQATT, SNEGSKA (reference sequence). V dropped 2 bases and J dropped 6; count of bases not matched to a gene: 6.